The 15 T cell receptor beta chains reported below all come from one sample, sequenced in a study of blood T cell repertoires in COVID-19 (dated by TCRdb to the early 2020s). Preparation of the library involved the immunoSEQ multiplex PCR assay. Not all clones reach the TCRdb copy of this immuneACCESS table, which keeps in-frame sequences only. Checked studies attribute under half of the gap to unresolved V genes and leave the rest unexplained. The sample table lists 50,000 to 65,000 clones, about 82% of them with a count of one. The top ten constitute 5% to 6.5% of the sample. The sequenced sample was peripheral blood. The receptor set was obtained from a man between 65 and 85 years old with acute or convalescent COVID-19.

The rearrangement joins TRBV19 to TRBJ1-4; a possible D gene is TRBD1 (5 bases). Trimming pared 6 bases from V and 2 bases from J, leaving 10 bases between. Germline loops: CDR1 LNHDA, CDR2 SQIVND (reference sequence). This CDR3 has 14 amino acids. In DNA, the CDR3 is TGTGCCAGTAGAGGGGAGGCCACTAATGAAAAACTGTTTTTT. Translated: CASRGEATNEKLFF.

This chain joins TRBV5-1 and TRBJ2-1; D is possibly TRBD2 (5 bases). Between the trimmed V and J ends, which lost 0 bases and 3 bases, there was a span of 16 bases. Germline V CDR1 and CDR2: SGHRS, YFSETQ. CDR3 length equals 17 residues. DNA for the CDR3: TGCGCCAGCAGCTTGGCCATCGGGGTTAGCAGCTACAATGAGCAGTTCTTC. It encodes CASSLAIGVSSYNEQFF.

The genes are TRBV4-1 and TRBJ2-1, with D possibly being TRBD2 (5 bases). Germline CDR1 is MGHRA and CDR2 is YSYEKL. V was cut by 1 base and J by 4 bases, with 11 bases left in between. The CDR3 has 15 residues. The CDR3 loop is CASSQGGHRYNEQFF. Here the CDR3 DNA reads TGCGCCAGCAGCCAAGGCGGGCACCGATACAATGAGCAGTTCTTC.

This rearrangement joins TRBV18 to TRBJ2-1; possibly TRBD2 for D (7 bases). Per the germline V gene, CDR1 is KGHSH and CDR2 is LQKENI. This CDR3 has 15 amino acids. V lost 3 bases to trimming and J lost 4 bases, with 13 bases between them. CDR3 protein: CASSPGRGQYNEQFF. The CDR3 DNA sequence: TGTGCCAGCTCACCGGGGCGGGGGCAGTACAATGAGCAGTTCTTC. Using reference TRBV18 and TRBJ2-1 for the parts outside the CDR3, the full variable domain is NAGVMQNPRHLVRRRGQEARLRCSPMKGHSHVYWYRQLPEEGLKFMVYLQKENIIDESGMPKERFSAEFPKEGPSILRIQQVVRGDSAAYFCASSPGRGQYNEQFFGPGTRLTVL.

This chain links TRBV6-1 with TRBJ2-7, with D tentatively TRBD1 (5 bases). Germline CDR1 reads MNHNS; CDR2 reads SASEGT. With 1 base removed from V and 4 bases from J, the gap between germline ends came to 14 bases. The CDR3 loop spans 15 amino acids. CDR3 region: CASSEGDSTIYEQYF. CDR3 sequence (DNA): TGTGCCAGCAGTGAAGGAGACAGCACGATATACGAGCAGTACTTC.

The chain uses TRBV7-9 and TRBJ1-4; a weak D match, TRBD1 (5 bases). In germline, CDR1 is SEHNR, CDR2 FQNEAQ (reference sequence). V dropped 4 bases and J dropped 0 bases, with 9 bases sitting between them. The length of the CDR3 is 15 residues. The CDR3 coding sequence is TGTGCCAGCAGCTCACGCAGGGCAACTAATGAAAAACTGTTTTTT. This encodes CASSSRRATNEKLFF.

This clone was detected only once. The chain couples TRBV2 to TRBJ2-1, with 7 nucleotides matching TRBD2. The ends lost 6 bases at V and 6 bases at J; junction bases unmatched: 8. CDR3 length: 14 amino acids. The germline CDR1 and CDR2 sequences are SNHLY and FYNNEI. This CDR3 reads CASRVSAGLNEQFF. CDR3 nucleotide sequence: TGTGCCAGCAGGGTATCAGCGGGGCTCAATGAGCAGTTCTTC.

This rearrangement joins TRBV2 to TRBJ1-5; D unclear. Trimming took off 5 bases at V and 4 bases at J, with 9 bases between the two ends. Germline CDR1 SNHLY, CDR2 FYNNEI. The CDR3 covers 13 residues. As DNA, the CDR3 is TGTGCCAGCAGTCTGGCGGAGAATCAGCCCCAGCATTTT. It is translated as CASSLAENQPQHF.

This clone was observed a few times. As DNA, the CDR3 is TGTGCCAGCAGCGTAGCAGCGACTTACAACACCGGGGAGCTGTTTTTT. Its protein is CASSVAATYNTGELFF. V is TRBV9 and J is TRBJ2-2; D is unresolved. CDR1 and CDR2 from the germline V gene are SGDLS and YYNGEE. The CDR3 is 16 residues long. V lost 0 bases to trimming and J lost 2 bases, with 11 bases between them. The full variable domain, completed using reference TRBV9 and TRBJ2-2, is DSGVTQTPKHLITATGQRVTLRCSPRSGDLSVYWYQQSLDQGLQFLIQYYNGEERAKGNILERFSAQQFPDLHSELNLSSLELGDSALYFCASSVAATYNTGELFFGEGSRLTVL.

V is TRBV10-2 and J is TRBJ2-5; D possibly corresponds to TRBD1 (7 bases). The V end was cut by 2 bases, the J end by 1 base, with 11 bases between. CDR3 length: 15 amino acids. The V gene's germline CDR1 is WSHSY and CDR2 SAAADI. The CDR3 nucleotides are TGCGCCAGCAGTGAGGCGGGACAGCTCCAAGAGACCCAGTACTTC. It codes for CASSEAGQLQETQYF.

The chain has TRBV2 and TRBJ2-3; D may be TRBD1 (6 bases). Germline V gives CDR1 SNHLY, CDR2 FYNNEI. Trimming pared 7 bases from V and 6 bases from J, leaving 14 bases between. The CDR3 runs to 13 residues. CDR3 region: CASKGDLGDTQYF. The CDR3 DNA sequence: TGTGCCAGCAAGGGGGACCTCGGGGATACGCAGTATTTT.

J is TRBJ2-7 and V is TRBV28; D unclear. Germline CDR1 is MDHEN and CDR2 is SYDVKM. Trimming cost V 7 bases and J 4 bases, with 11 bases left between them. The CDR3 consists of 12 residues. CDR3 nucleotide sequence: TGTGCCAGCACTTCAGACTTTTACGAGCAGTACTTC. Its protein product is CASTSDFYEQYF.

The gene calls are TRBV2 and TRBJ1-2; D is uncertain. The CDR3 runs 13 residues. V was cut by 6 bases and J by 8 bases, with 16 bases left in between. Germline CDR1 and CDR2: SNHLY and FYNNEI. The CDR3 is CASSPGWGSGYTF. The CDR3 nucleotides are TGTGCCAGCAGCCCGGGGTGGGGATCGGGCTACACCTTC. The full variable domain, with the rest looked up from reference TRBV2 and TRBJ1-2, is EPEVTQTPSHQVTQMGQEVILRCVPISNHLYFYWYRQILGQKVEFLVSFYNNEISEKSEIFDDQFSVERPDGSNFTLKIRSTKLEDSAMYFCASSPGWGSGYTFGSGTRLTVV.

This chain uses TRBV5-6 with TRBJ2-7, with D tentatively TRBD2 (6 bases). The V end lost 2 bases, the J end lost 3 bases, and 9 bases lay between the germline ends. Germline V gene lookup returns CDR1 SGHDT and CDR2 YYEEEE. The CDR3 has 13 amino acids. The CDR3 reads CASSFGLNYEQYF. In DNA, the CDR3 is TGTGCCAGCAGCTTCGGACTAAACTACGAGCAGTACTTC.

The chain joins TRBV6-5 to TRBJ1-2; 9 bases align to TRBD1. V shed 5 bases, J shed 2 bases, and the junction held 6 bases outside the gene matches. The CDR3 loop spans 15 amino acids. The germline V gene has CDR1 MNHEY and CDR2 SVGAGI. CDR3 DNA: TGTGCCAGCAGTACCCATGGGACAGGGAACTATGGCTACACCTTC. Its translation: CASSTHGTGNYGYTF.